This TCR beta chain was sequenced for a study of cytomegalovirus exposure and HLA in healthy donors. Study-level results: Near-uniform donor sequencing depth was presumed by presence/absence analyses.

In regard to this clone: The antigen remains unidentified.

PCR amplification relied on 60 Vbeta primers (plus 13 Jbeta primers). Using immunoSEQ multiplex PCR, the repertoire was profiled, and TCRdb retains in-frame clones only, with some absent. The sample has some 170,000 clones; 87% are singletons. The CDR3 loop spans 13 amino acids. V dropped 6 bases and J dropped 4; count of bases not matched to a gene: 4. Per the germline V gene, CDR1 is MNHEY and CDR2 is SMNVEV (reference sequence). Sequenced: PBMCs. The TCR comes from a woman under 40 in good health and CMV-seronegative. The chain carries TRBV27 and TRBJ1-1; 8 positions match TRBD1. This chain's CDR3 is CASRNTGGTEAFF. For the CDR3, the DNA is TGTGCCAGCAGGAATACAGGGGGCACTGAAGCTTTCTTT.